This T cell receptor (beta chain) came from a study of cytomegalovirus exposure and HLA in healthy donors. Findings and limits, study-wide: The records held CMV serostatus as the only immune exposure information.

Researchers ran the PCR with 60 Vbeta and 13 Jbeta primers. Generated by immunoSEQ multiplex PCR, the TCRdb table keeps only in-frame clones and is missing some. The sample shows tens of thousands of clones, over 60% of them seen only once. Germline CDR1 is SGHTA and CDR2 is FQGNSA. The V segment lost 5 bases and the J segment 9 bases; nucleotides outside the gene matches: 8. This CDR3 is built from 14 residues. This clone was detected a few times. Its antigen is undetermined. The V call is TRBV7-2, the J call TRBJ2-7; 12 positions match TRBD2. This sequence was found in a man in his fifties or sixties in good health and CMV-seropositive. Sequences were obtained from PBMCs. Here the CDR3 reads CASSPRLAGEGQYF. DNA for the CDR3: TGTGCCAGCAGCCCTCGACTAGCGGGAGAAGGGCAGTACTTC.